This paragraph reports one T cell receptor beta chain. No antigen is known for it. Template switching (which added a universal primer site) was used, and cDNA carried unique molecular identifiers. TCRdb reprocessed the 5' RACE reads with MiXCR, giving one entry per CDR3 protein. The table records approximately 890,000 distinct CDR3 sequences, 9% to 15% of them present only once. This record comes from a study of identical twins. Study-wide results and limits: Models came in too low on out-of-frame TCR alpha sharing in monozygotic twins. Memory repertoires lacked the insertion deficit that abundant cord blood beta clonotypes showed.

Germline V gives CDR1 DFQATT, CDR2 SNEGSKA (reference sequence). The CDR3 is 14 amino acids. Trimming took off 1 base at V and 6 bases at J, with 15 bases between the two ends. The same sample was also studied in work on yellow fever vaccine responses in identical twins.

This clonotype originated in a woman between 18 and 29 years old in good health. The chain joins TRBV20-1 to TRBJ1-1; D may be TRBD1 (6 bases). The sample was PBMCs. The CDR3 nucleotides read TGCAGTGCTAGAGGAGGGGGGGGAGAACCTGAAGCTTTCTTT. It is translated as CSARGGGGEPEAFF.